This paragraph covers one T cell receptor (beta chain) sequence. V was trimmed by 4 bases and J by 4 bases, leaving 10 bases between them. CDR1 is SNHLY and CDR2 is FYNNEI in the germline V gene. The CDR3 is made up of 13 amino acids. The source of the sample is a study of CD8 T cells in Susac syndrome. RNA totalling roughly 0.45 to 1 ug underwent reverse transcription with random hexamers. TCR beta CDR3 was amplified by immunoSEQ multiplex PCR. This amplification extended across 54 Vbeta and 13 Jbeta segments. TCRdb re-called the immunoSEQ multiplex PCR reads through MiXCR, storing one row per CDR3 protein. The table shows approximately 120,000 distinct CDR3 sequences, with over 85% occurring only once.

J is TRBJ1-2 and V is TRBV2, with D possibly matching TRBD1 (6 bases). Sequenced input: CD4+ T cells from PBMCs. The sequence was obtained from a human donor in good health. In DNA, the CDR3 is TGTGCCAGCAGTGGGGAAGGGGGCTATGGCTACACCTTC. This gives the protein CASSGEGGYGYTF.